This T cell receptor beta chain was found in a study of graft-versus-host responses after intestinal transplantation (TCRdb year 2021). A note on the overall study: Multivisceral, liver-intestinal, or isolated intestinal transplants were received by the recipients. Alloreactive clones were identified by sequencing pre-transplant mixed lymphocyte reaction products and comparing them with unstimulated pre-transplant donor and recipient T cells. Donor T cell macrochimerism was defined as a peak of at least 4% donor T cells among recipient peripheral blood mononuclear cells. Graft-versus-host and host-versus-graft alloreactive T cell clones were tracked in the graft, circulation and bone marrow after intestinal transplantation using bulk TCR-beta CDR3 sequencing. A cohort of about two dozen intestinal transplant recipients, including one retransplant, was enrolled, and a few patients lacking pretransplant specimens were excluded. All recipients received anti-thymocyte globulin induction followed by maintenance tacrolimus and steroids for approximately 3 years. Samples from a few later patients were sequenced in-house on an Illumina MiSeq with MiXCR processing rather than by the commercial service.

Study-wide findings and limitations: The conclusions were limited by the relatively low number and heterogeneity of the intestinal transplant patients. GvH clones were detected in recipient bone marrow, and some appeared earlier in ileal mucosa or blood, consistent with an intestinal mucosal origin. In the allografts of patients with donor T cell macrochimerism, GvH to HvG T cell clonal ratios were high. Early after transplant, peak levels of circulating GvH clones were found to be associated with declines in HvG clones.

Note on this clone: No per-base quality is available; no much larger clone lies one base away.

This specimen's time point label, per the study, means: cells obtained before transplantation from donor or recipient. Mixed lymphocyte reactions plated around 200,000 CFSE-labeled pre-transplant responders with around 200,000 irradiated violet-dye-labeled stimulators and were cultured for about 6 days. Proliferating CD3+CD4+CFSE-low and CD3+CD8+CFSE-low responder cells were FACS-sorted on a BD Influx sorter after the mixed lymphocyte reaction. Trimming at the junction amounts to 6 bases on V and 1 base on J, and the germline ends lie 12 bases apart. CDR1 and CDR2, looked up from the germline V gene, are SQVTM and ANQGSEA. CDR3 length: 13 amino acids, cysteine to phenylalanine. The entry retains the CDR3 DNA only, 39 bases that are in frame from base 1. Library construction relied on the immunoSEQ multiplex PCR assay. In most patients, genomic DNA was isolated using the Qiagen DNeasy Blood and Tissue Kit and sent frozen to Adaptive Biotechnologies for TCR sequencing. For most patients, genomic DNA was subjected to high-throughput TCR-beta CDR3 sequencing by Adaptive Biotechnologies. The authors' pipeline ran thus. TCR sequencing data were retrieved from Adaptive's ImmunoSEQ software for more than 15 patients, whereas a few other patients were processed with MiXCR and VDJtools. To correct CD4 versus CD8 sorting errors, any sequence found in both subsets at a frequency ratio below 5:1 was removed. Because the origin of CDR3 nucleotide sequences shared between donor and recipient could not be assigned, those sequences were removed. At least 2-fold expansion over unstimulated cells and a minimum CFSE-low frequency of 0.002% (template counts) or 0.001% (read counts) were required for clones to be classified as alloreactive. A clone was considered mappable if detected in the sequenced pre-transplant spleen, lymph node, or MLR CFSE-low populations of the donor or recipient. Cumulative frequency of alloreactive clones was calculated as a percentage of all sequences weighted by copy number. Drawn from immuneACCESS, this table holds only the in-frame rearrangements with V and J called that TCRdb kept. Clones are partly lost; checked studies trace under half to an unresolved V gene and leave the rest unexplained. V and J calls and clone size are as listed in that table; D and trimming were resolved from the DNA. The table for this sample lists approximately 20,000 clones; about two fifths of them were counted only once. The ten largest clones take up around 1% of the sample.

The V and J segments used are TRBV29-1 and TRBJ1-1; no D gene is confidently identified. The material sequenced was alloreactive CD4+ T cells from a mixed lymphocyte reaction culture, taken before intestinal transplant. In the paper's terms, the cell subset or site label means: CFSE-low proliferating T cells sorted from roughly 6-day pre-transplant mixed lymphocyte reaction (GvH or HvG direction). The source of this sequence is a human patient who received an intestinal transplant. The CDR3 protein is CSVGGRWNTEAFF. The DNA sequence is given as TGCAGCGTGGGTGGGCGTTGGAACACTGAAGCTTTCTTT.